This T cell receptor (beta chain) was documented in a study of shared clonotypes between healthy human individuals. Those who donated were healthy HIV-negative adults, with no recent acute infections or vaccinations reported. Germline values: CDR1 MNHEY, CDR2 SVGAGI. Between the trimmed V and J ends, which lost 0 bases and 0 bases, there was a span of 9 bases. This CDR3 is built from 15 residues. The DNA input per sorted-subset replicate PCR was 200 ng, corresponding to some 30,000 T cell genomes. Here immunoSEQ multiplex PCR was the method, and the copy in TCRdb shows in-frame clones only, minus some. The sample yields about 2.4 million clones, 80% to 95% seen once.

The sequence was collected from a man between 18 and 29 years old in good health. Some clones in this sample may be carry-over from other donors' samples. The specimen was naive CD4+ T cells from PBMCs. Subset noted: CD45RA+ positively selected. This chain joins TRBV6-5 and TRBJ2-7; D is undetermined. Here the CDR3 reads CASSYSSRSSYEQYF. The CDR3 nucleotides read TGTGCCAGCAGTTACTCGAGTAGAAGCTCCTACGAGCAGTACTTC.